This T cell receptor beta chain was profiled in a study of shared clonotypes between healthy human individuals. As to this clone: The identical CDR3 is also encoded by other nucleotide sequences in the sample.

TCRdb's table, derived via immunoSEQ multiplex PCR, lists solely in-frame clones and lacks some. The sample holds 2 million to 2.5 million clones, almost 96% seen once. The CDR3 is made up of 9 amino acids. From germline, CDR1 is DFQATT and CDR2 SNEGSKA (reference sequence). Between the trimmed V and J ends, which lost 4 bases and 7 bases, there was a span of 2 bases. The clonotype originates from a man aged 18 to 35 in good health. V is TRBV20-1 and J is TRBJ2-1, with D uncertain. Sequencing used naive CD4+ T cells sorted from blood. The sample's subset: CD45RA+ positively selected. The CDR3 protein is CSATNEQFF. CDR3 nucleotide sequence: TGCAGTGCTACTAATGAGCAGTTCTTC.